This is a list of T cell receptor beta chains from one sample in a study of CD8 T cells in ankylosing spondylitis. Using its own MiXCR run on the 5' RACE reads, TCRdb lists one record per CDR3 protein. The table has 150,000 or so distinct CDR3 sequences, around a third seen once. The sequencing input was synovial fluid, either unsorted or a sorted T cell fraction (not recorded which). These receptors all come from a male donor with ankylosing spondylitis. Both conserved end residues are part of each CDR3. The D gene is left open where the match is weak. Clone size is shown for a subset of rows, as once, few, many or a class of expanded clone.

>few|TRBJ1-1|TRBD1|TRBV29-1
CSVGRDRGMIVAFF
TGCAGCGTTGGCCGGGACAGGGGCATGATTGTAGCTTTCTTT
>many|TRBJ2-7|NA|TRBV29-1
CSAGQKSYEQYF
TGCAGCGCCGGACAAAAAAGCTACGAGCAGTACTTC
>NA|TRBJ2-4|NA|TRBV20-1
CSASRHDKNIQYF
TGCAGTGCTAGCAGACATGACAAAAACATTCAGTACTTC
>NA|TRBJ2-6|TRBD2|TRBV12-3/TRBV12-4
CASTSRLAGHASGANVLTF
TGTGCCAGCACCTCCCGACTAGCGGGGCATGCTTCTGGGGCCAACGTCCTGACTTTC
>many|TRBJ2-7|NA|TRBV29-1
CSVVSGVGREQYF
TGCAGCGTTGTGTCAGGGGTCGGGCGCGAGCAGTACTTC
>many|TRBJ1-5|TRBD1|TRBV4-1
CASSPRDRGNQPQHF
TGCGCCAGCAGCCCCCGCGACAGGGGGAATCAGCCCCAGCATTTT
>many|TRBJ2-7|NA|TRBV15
CATGPGPGFYEQYF
TGTGCCACCGGACCGGGACCCGGGTTCTACGAGCAGTACTTC
>NA|TRBJ1-6|TRBD1|TRBV18
CASSPRQGDSPLHF
TGTGCCAGCTCACCGCGACAGGGAGATTCACCCCTCCACTTT
>NA|TRBJ1-1|NA|TRBV7-2
CASSQDQGYLAFF
TGTGCCAGCAGCCAAGACCAGGGATATTTGGCTTTCTTT
>NA|TRBJ2-3|TRBD1|TRBV18
CASSPIQGAPDTQYF
TGTGCCAGCTCACCGATACAGGGGGCACCAGATACGCAGTATTTT
>many|TRBJ2-5|NA|TRBV12-3/TRBV12-4
CASSLALGTETQYF
TGTGCCAGCAGTTTAGCTCTAGGGACAGAGACCCAGTACTTC
>many|TRBJ1-4|NA|TRBV6-1
CASTTATNEKLFF
TGTGCCAGCACCACCGCAACTAATGAAAAACTGTTTTTT
>few|TRBJ1-1|TRBD1|TRBV20-1
CSAHSQGANINTEAFF
TGCAGTGCTCACTCACAGGGGGCGAATATAAATACTGAAGCTTTCTTT
>NA|TRBJ2-7|TRBD1|TRBV30
CAWSIVGTGATYEQYF
TGTGCCTGGAGCATCGTCGGGACAGGGGCGACCTACGAGCAGTACTTC
>NA|TRBJ2-7|NA|TRBV12-3/TRBV12-4
CATGSTVNEQYF
TGTGCCACCGGGAGCACTGTAAACGAGCAGTACTTC
>NA|TRBJ1-1|NA|TRBV7-3
CASTSWGGPSRTAEAFF
TGTGCCAGCACCTCCTGGGGGGGGCCTTCCCGCACGGCTGAAGCTTTCTTT
>NA|TRBJ2-7|TRBD2|TRBV20-1
CSAQRDYEQYF
TGCAGCGCCCAGCGGGACTACGAGCAGTACTTC
>few|TRBJ2-1|TRBD1|TRBV11-2
CASSYRGYNEQFF
TGTGCCAGCAGCTACAGGGGTTACAATGAGCAGTTCTTC
>few|TRBJ2-3|TRBD2|TRBV5-1
CASTGGGDTQYF
TGCGCCAGCACGGGGGGAGGAGATACGCAGTATTTT
>few|TRBJ2-2|NA|TRBV7-8
CASSQYTGELFF
TGTGCCAGCAGCCAATACACCGGGGAGCTGTTTTTT
>NA|TRBJ1-2|NA|TRBV28
CANSAPTGGYTF
TGTGCCAACTCTGCCCCGACCGGAGGCTACACCTTC
>NA|TRBJ2-7|TRBD2|TRBV5-6
CASSLAGGSLTYEQYF
TGTGCCAGCAGCTTGGCTGGCGGGAGCCTTACCTACGAGCAGTACTTC
>NA|TRBJ2-7|NA|TRBV3-1
CNQTGPYEQYF
TGTAACCAGACGGGGCCCTACGAGCAGTACTTC
>few|TRBJ2-7|NA|TRBV7-6
CASSLVSGAWEQYF
TGTGCCAGCAGCTTAGTCTCAGGGGCCTGGGAGCAGTACTTC
>NA|TRBJ2-5|TRBD2|TRBV28
CASSSHAGGPVETQYF
TGTGCCAGCAGCAGCCATGCGGGAGGGCCGGTTGAGACCCAGTACTTC
>few|TRBJ2-2|NA|TRBV6-5
CASSYTNTGELFF
TGTGCCAGCAGTTACACGAACACCGGGGAGCTGTTTTTT
>NA|TRBJ2-6|NA|TRBV6-1
CASSEASAGANVLTF
TGTGCCAGCAGTGAAGCGAGTGCTGGGGCCAACGTCCTGACTTTC
>NA|TRBJ2-2|TRBD2|TRBV7-2
CASSSRGLAGVTGELFF
TGTGCCAGCAGCTCCCGTGGACTAGCGGGGGTCACCGGGGAGCTGTTTTTT
>few|TRBJ2-2|TRBD2|TRBV7-2
CASSPPLLAGTRGELFF
TGTGCCAGCAGCCCGCCCCTGCTAGCGGGGACAAGAGGGGAGCTGTTTTTT
>NA|TRBJ2-7|NA|TRBV20-1
CSAHRQGEQYF
TGCAGTGCCCACCGGCAAGGGGAGCAGTACTTC
>NA|TRBJ2-1|NA|TRBV20-1
CSASPVEGAYNEQFF
TGCAGTGCTAGTCCCGTAGAGGGAGCCTACAATGAGCAGTTCTTC
>NA|TRBJ2-1|TRBD2|TRBV7-2
CASSSAFLAGGPYEQFF
TGTGCCAGCAGCTCCGCCTTTTTAGCGGGAGGGCCCTATGAGCAGTTCTTC
>many|TRBJ1-2|NA|TRBV6-5
CASSYGRPPFLGGYTF
TGTGCCAGCAGTTACGGGAGACCTCCATTTCTGGGTGGCTACACCTTC
>NA|TRBJ1-2|NA|TRBV20-1
CSAPAGYTF
TGCAGTGCTCCCGCTGGGTACACCTTC
>many|TRBJ2-7|NA|TRBV12-3/TRBV12-4
CASSLGQPREQYF
TGTGCCAGCAGTTTAGGACAGCCTAGAGAGCAGTACTTC
>NA|TRBJ2-1|TRBD2|TRBV20-1
CSARVPSGRVGEQFF
TGCAGTGCTAGAGTCCCTAGCGGGAGGGTCGGTGAGCAGTTCTTC
>NA|TRBJ2-7|NA|TRBV11-2
CASTKDGGYEQYF
TGTGCCAGCACCAAAGACGGGGGCTACGAGCAGTACTTC